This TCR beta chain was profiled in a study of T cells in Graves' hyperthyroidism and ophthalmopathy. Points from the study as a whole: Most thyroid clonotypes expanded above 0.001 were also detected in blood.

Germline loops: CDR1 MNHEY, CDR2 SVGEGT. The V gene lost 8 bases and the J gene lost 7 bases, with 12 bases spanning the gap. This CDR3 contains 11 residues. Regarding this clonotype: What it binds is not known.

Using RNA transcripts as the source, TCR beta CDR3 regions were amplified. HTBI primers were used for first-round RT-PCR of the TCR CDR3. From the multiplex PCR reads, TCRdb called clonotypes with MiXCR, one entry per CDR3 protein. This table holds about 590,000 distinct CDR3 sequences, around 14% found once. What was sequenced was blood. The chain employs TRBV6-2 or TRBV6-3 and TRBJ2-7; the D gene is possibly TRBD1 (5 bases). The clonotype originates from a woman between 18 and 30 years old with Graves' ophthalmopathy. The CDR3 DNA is TGTGCCAGCGGCCTGGGGCGGGAGCAGTACTTC. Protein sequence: CASGLGREQYF.